One sample yielded the 26 T cell receptor beta chains listed below, sequenced in a study of blood T cell repertoires in COVID-19. The repertoire was sequenced with immunoSEQ multiplex PCR; TCRdb's copy has only in-frame clones and lacks some. The data show about 38,000 clones, with more than 70% seen just once and roughly 30% held by the top ten. The sequenced sample consisted of peripheral blood. Source of these receptors: an older man with active COVID-19.

J is TRBJ1-1 and V is TRBV2; 8 positions agree with TRBD1. V lost 6 bases and J lost 2; bases outside the gene matches: 5. The CDR3 has 14 residues. Germline lookup yields CDR1 SNHLY and CDR2 FYNNEI. CDR3 bases: TGTGCCAGCAGGAAGGGACAGGCCAACACTGAAGCTTTCTTT. Amino acids: CASRKGQANTEAFF. Using reference TRBV2 and TRBJ1-1 for the parts outside the CDR3, the full variable domain is EPEVTQTPSHQVTQMGQEVILRCVPISNHLYFYWYRQILGQKVEFLVSFYNNEISEKSEIFDDQFSVERPDGSNFTLKIRSTKLEDSAMYFCASRKGQANTEAFFGQGTRLTVV.

The V gene is TRBV6-2 or TRBV6-3, the J gene TRBJ2-7; 7 nucleotides line up with TRBD2. J lost 6 bases, V lost 5 bases, and 13 bases had no gene match. CDR1 and CDR2 (germline): MNHEY, SVGEGT. The CDR3 covers 15 residues. The DNA for the CDR3 is TGTGCCAGCAGTCCCGGTGGGACTCCGGGGGGCGAGCAGTACTTC. Translated, it gives CASSPGGTPGGEQYF.

The V and J genes are TRBV7-9 and TRBJ2-7; 12 positions match TRBD1. V dropped 5 bases and J dropped 5; count of bases not matched to a gene: 7. The CDR3 totals 15 residues. Germline CDR1 reads SEHNR; CDR2 reads FQNEAQ (reference sequence). In nucleotides, the CDR3 is TGTGCCAGCAGCAGTCACCGGGACAGGGGGCACGAGCAGTACTTC. Its translation is CASSSHRDRGHEQYF.

The chain uses TRBV10-1 and TRBJ2-1; 7 bases are a match to TRBD2. In germline, CDR1 is WNHNN, CDR2 SYGVQD (reference sequence). Trimming at V came to 8 bases and at J to 5 bases, leaving 3 bases not matched to a gene. The CDR3 spans 12 residues. The CDR3 protein is CASRGLDNEQFF. The CDR3 region has the DNA TGCGCCAGCCGCGGACTAGACAATGAGCAGTTCTTC.

This clone has only one observation. CDR3 loop: CASSVVGGLRSGANVLTF. The CDR3 nucleotides are TGTGCCAGCAGCGTAGTAGGAGGGTTGCGTTCTGGGGCCAACGTCCTGACTTTC. This chain uses TRBV9 with TRBJ2-6, with TRBD2 as a possible D gene (6 bases). Trimming pared 0 bases from V and 1 base from J, leaving 14 bases between. In germline, CDR1 is SGDLS, CDR2 YYNGEE. This CDR3 is built from 18 residues.

The chain uses TRBV7-9 and TRBJ2-1, with D unclear. Germline lookup yields CDR1 SEHNR and CDR2 FQNEAQ (reference sequence). The CDR3 sequence is 12 residues long. Between the trimmed V and J ends, which lost 8 bases and 2 bases, there was a span of 7 bases. Written as DNA, the CDR3 is TGTGCCAGCGGGCAACCCTACAATGAGCAGTTCTTC. Encoded protein: CASGQPYNEQFF.

The chain uses TRBV5-1 and TRBJ1-2; D may be TRBD1 (5 bases). Germline loops: CDR1 SGHRS, CDR2 YFSETQ. This CDR3 is built from 15 residues. V was cut by 0 bases and J by 0 bases, with 9 bases left in between. The CDR3 region has the DNA TGCGCCAGCAGCTTGGGAGGGGAGGCTAACTATGGCTACACCTTC. This translates into CASSLGGEANYGYTF.

The rearrangement links TRBV28 to TRBJ1-4; 8 bases align to TRBD1. Trimming cost V 6 bases and J 12 bases; bases outside gene matches: 15. Germline CDR1 and CDR2: MDHEN and SYDVKM. The CDR3 loop spans 15 amino acids. The CDR3 DNA sequence: TGTGCCAGCAGCTTTAACAGGGGGGAAAGGTCGGAACTGTTTTTT. It yields the protein CASSFNRGERSELFF.

This sequence joins TRBV29-1 and TRBJ1-1; 8 bases agree with TRBD1. There are 12 residues in the CDR3. Germline V CDR1 and CDR2: SQVTM, ANQGSEA. With 7 bases clipped from V and 1 base from J, the junction kept 2 bases outside the gene matches. The CDR3 DNA follows: TGCAGCGGCGACAGGGGGAACACTGAAGCTTTCTTT. Its protein product is CSGDRGNTEAFF.

This chain links TRBV11-2 with TRBJ1-1; unclear D gene. Germline V gene lookup returns CDR1 SGHAT and CDR2 FQNNGV. V lost 1 base and J 4 bases, leaving 10 bases between the germline ends. CDR3 length equals 14 residues. As DNA, the CDR3 is TGTGCCAGCAGCTTAGTACAGCAGTCCACTGAAGCTTTCTTT. Protein: CASSLVQQSTEAFF. Full variable domain (outside the CDR3, taken from reference TRBV11-2 and TRBJ1-1): EAGVAQSPRYKIIEKRQSVAFWCNPISGHATLYWYQQILGQGPKLLIQFQNNGVVDDSQLPKDRFSAERLKGVDSTLKIQPAKLEDSAVYLCASSLVQQSTEAFFGQGTRLTVV.

The genes are TRBV24-1 and TRBJ2-1; TRBD1 aligns across 7 bases. The CDR3 covers 11 residues. Per germline, CDR1 KGHDR and CDR2 SFDVKD. V was clipped by 6 bases and J by 10 bases; unmatched bases: 2. CDR3 region: CATSLDREQFF. The CDR3 nucleotides are TGTGCCACCAGTCTGGACAGGGAGCAGTTCTTC.

The chain combines TRBV7-2 with TRBJ2-3; D might be TRBD1 (6 bases). The CDR3 is made up of 13 amino acids. V lost 2 bases and J 4 bases, leaving 7 bases between the germline ends. The germline gives CDR1 SGHTA, CDR2 FQGNSA. CDR3 sequence (DNA): TGTGCCAGCAGCTTACCAGGGGCAGATACGCAGTATTTT. Translating it yields CASSLPGADTQYF.

J is TRBJ2-3 and V is TRBV4-3, with TRBD2 matching 11 bases. CDR1 LGHNA and CDR2 YSLEER come from the germline V gene. The CDR3 contains 18 residues. Trimming cost V 3 bases and J 2 bases; bases outside gene matches: 10. This chain's CDR3 is CASSQTLAGGSSTDTQYF. Here the CDR3 DNA reads TGCGCCAGCAGCCAGACCCTAGCGGGGGGATCCTCCACAGATACGCAGTATTTT.

The chain is built from TRBV5-1 and TRBJ2-5; the D gene is possibly TRBD1 (6 bases). Germline V gene data show CDR1 as SGHRS and CDR2 as YFSETQ. There are 14 residues in the CDR3. Trimming pared 3 bases from V and 2 bases from J, leaving 11 bases between. In DNA, the CDR3 is TGCGCCAGCAGCTCCGGACAGATACAAGAGACCCAGTACTTC. As protein: CASSSGQIQETQYF.

The gene calls are TRBV11-2 and TRBJ1-6; a possible D gene is TRBD1 (5 bases). This CDR3 is 16 amino acids long. CDR1 and CDR2 (germline): SGHAT, FQNNGV. V lost 0 bases and J lost 7, with 13 bases in between. CDR3 amino acids: CASSLDQSGRNSPLHF. In nucleotides, the CDR3 is TGTGCCAGCAGCTTAGACCAATCAGGGCGCAATTCACCCCTCCACTTT.

The chain joins TRBV6-5 to TRBJ1-5; D might be TRBD1 (6 bases). The CDR3 totals 14 residues. Trimming removed 5 bases from V and 4 bases from J, with 12 bases in between. From germline, CDR1 is MNHEY and CDR2 SVGAGI. The CDR3 loop is CASSTGTRNQPQHF. DNA of the CDR3: TGTGCCAGCAGTACTGGGACACGAAATCAGCCCCAGCATTTT.

The chain links TRBV19 to TRBJ2-5; 7 bases agree with TRBD2. CDR1 is LNHDA, CDR2 SQIVND, per germline (reference sequence). The CDR3 has 15 amino acids. Trimming cost V 5 bases and J 1 base; bases outside gene matches: 7. The CDR3 spells CASSGLGGSQETQYF. In DNA form, the CDR3 reads TGTGCCAGTAGTGGCCTGGGAGGGTCCCAAGAGACCCAGTACTTC.

This clone has just a few counts. This chain's CDR3 is CASSPGSRGGELFF. For the CDR3, the DNA is TGTGCCAGCAGCCCAGGTTCCCGGGGCGGGGAGCTGTTTTTT. This chain connects TRBV3-1 (or the pseudogene TRBV3-2) to TRBJ2-2; D might be TRBD2 (5 bases). The CDR3 consists of 14 residues. CDR1 is LGHDT and CDR2 is YNNKEL in the germline V gene (reference sequence). V lost 4 bases, J lost 7 bases, and 13 bases lay in between.

The V gene is TRBV2, the J gene TRBJ2-3; 7 nucleotides agree with TRBD2. The CDR3 has 13 residues. The ends lost 8 bases at V and 3 bases at J; junction bases unmatched: 5. CDR1 is SNHLY, CDR2 FYNNEI, per germline. CDR3 DNA sequence: TGTGCCAGCGGCGGGAGTGGGACAGATACGCAGTATTTT. Amino acids: CASGGSGTDTQYF.

This chain joins TRBV6-5 and TRBJ1-6; D gene unclear. CDR1 and CDR2 (germline): MNHEY, SVGAGI. The CDR3 contains 13 residues. Trimming shortened V by 4 bases and J by 10 bases, and 11 bases separated the two germline ends. CDR3 bases: TGTGCCAGCAGTTCAACTACACTATCACCCCTCCACTTT. Protein product: CASSSTTLSPLHF.

The chain has TRBV6-5 and TRBJ2-7; D remains unclear. The CDR3 sequence is 14 residues long. Germline assignment: CDR1 MNHEY and CDR2 SVGAGI. Trimming removed 4 bases from V and 7 bases from J, with 17 bases in between. CDR3 region: CASSSVPRPVEQYF. The CDR3 coding sequence is TGTGCCAGCAGTTCCGTCCCCCGCCCGGTGGAGCAGTACTTC.

The V call is TRBV14, the J call TRBJ2-2; 7 nucleotides align to TRBD1. This CDR3 has 16 residues. After removal of 5 bases from V and 2 bases from J, the junction contained 8 bases not matched to a gene. CDR1 is SGHDN and CDR2 is FVKESK in the germline V gene. The CDR3 region has the DNA TGTGCCAGCAGCACCTACAGGGGACGTAACACCGGGGAGCTGTTTTTT. Translated: CASSTYRGRNTGELFF.

This rearrangement joins TRBV6-6 to TRBJ2-7; 7 bases are shared with TRBD2. The CDR3 length is 15 residues. V lost 6 bases to trimming and J lost 5 bases; unmatched junction nucleotides: 13. Germline CDR1 reads MNHNY; CDR2 reads SVGAGI (reference sequence). For the CDR3, the DNA is TGTGCCAGCAGGGGGGGGACCCAAAAAGTCCACGAGCAGTACTTC. Protein product: CASRGGTQKVHEQYF.

The chain couples TRBV27 to TRBJ1-4, with 9 positions matching TRBD1. CDR1 is MNHEY, CDR2 SMNVEV, per germline (reference sequence). Trimming took 6 bases from V and 2 from J; bases not matched to a gene: 1. The CDR3 totals 14 residues. The CDR3 DNA follows: TGTGCCAGCAGACAGGGGGCGACTAATGAAAAACTGTTTTTT. Protein: CASRQGATNEKLFF.

This clone turned up a few times. This sequence joins TRBV10-3 and TRBJ1-5, with TRBD1 matching 8 bases. With 0 bases clipped from V and 2 bases from J, the junction kept 3 bases outside the gene matches. Germline V gene data show CDR1 as ENHRY and CDR2 as SYGVKD. The CDR3 loop spans 16 amino acids. DNA of the CDR3: TGTGCCATCAGTGAGTCGGACAGGGTGGGCAATCAGCCCCAGCATTTT. It encodes CAISESDRVGNQPQHF.

This sequence joins TRBV5-6 and TRBJ2-7; 7 bases are shared with TRBD1. The CDR3 loop spans 15 amino acids. Germline CDR1 is SGHDT and CDR2 is YYEEEE. Trimming removed 0 bases from V and 2 bases from J; junction bases left unmatched: 5. The CDR3 nucleotides read TGTGCCAGCAGCTTGGTGACAGGGAGCCCCTACGAGCAGTACTTC. Amino acids: CASSLVTGSPYEQYF. Full variable domain (rest looked up from reference TRBV5-6 and TRBJ2-7): DAGVTQSPTHLIKTRGQQVTLRCSPKSGHDTVSWYQQALGQGPQFIFQYYEEEERQRGNFPDRFSGHQFPNYSSELNVNALLLGDSALYLCASSLVTGSPYEQYFGPGTRLTVT.